These T cell receptor beta chains were read from a single sample in a study of blood T cell repertoires in COVID-19. Using immunoSEQ multiplex PCR, the repertoire was profiled, and TCRdb retains in-frame clones only, with some absent. This sample has 120,000 or so clones, with over 75% found just once. Sequenced material: peripheral blood. The receptors were gathered from a man in his fifties or sixties with acute or convalescent COVID-19. Each CDR3 is given with its conserved first and last residue. The D gene is left open where the match is weak. Clone size is given for some rows only: seen once, a few or many times, or a class if the clone is expanded.

d_call clone_size j_call v_call cdr3_aa cdr3_nt
. . TRBJ2-3 TRBV24-1 CATRDSSTDTQYF TGTGCCACCAGAGATTCGAGCACAGATACGCAGTATTTT
TRBD2 . TRBJ2-2 TRBV5-8 CASSLEGLGAGELFF TGTGCCAGCAGCTTGGAAGGACTAGGGGCCGGGGAGCTGTTTTTT
. . TRBJ1-2 TRBV5-4 CASSPIVSSGYTF TGTGCCAGCAGCCCGATTGTGTCCAGTGGCTACACCTTC
. . TRBJ1-3 TRBV20-1 CSASNRLTSGNTIYF TGCAGTGCTAGTAACCGACTGACCTCTGGAAACACCATATATTTT
TRBD1 . TRBJ2-1 TRBV6-5 CASSLQGRYYNEQFF TGTGCCAGCAGTTTACAGGGGCGATACTACAATGAGCAGTTCTTC
. . TRBJ2-5 TRBV2 CASSGRVQETQYF TGTGCCAGCAGTGGGCGGGTTCAAGAGACCCAGTACTTC
TRBD1 . TRBJ1-6 TRBV4-3 CASSQDLAGQGLGWDSPLHF TGCGCCAGCAGCCAAGATCTAGCGGGACAGGGGCTAGGGTGGGATTCACCCCTCCACTTT
TRBD1 . TRBJ1-2 TRBV6-6 CASSYHPGGPDGYTF TGTGCCAGCAGTTACCATCCAGGGGGCCCTGATGGCTACACCTTC
TRBD2 . TRBJ2-1 TRBV4-2 CASSQGGSSNNEQFF TGTGCCAGCAGCCAGGGCGGGAGTTCAAACAATGAGCAGTTCTTC
TRBD2 . TRBJ2-2 TRBV7-7 CASSLAGAGDGELFF TGTGCCAGCAGCTTAGCAGGGGCGGGGGACGGGGAGCTGTTTTTT
. . TRBJ2-4 TRBV30 CACGSGGNIQYF TGTGCCTGCGGGAGTGGTGGAAACATTCAGTACTTC
. . TRBJ2-5 TRBV5-1 CASSFGGRETQYF TGCGCCAGCAGCTTCGGGGGGCGGGAGACCCAGTACTTC
TRBD1 . TRBJ1-6 TRBV27 CASRGETGAYSPLHF TGTGCCAGCAGGGGGGAGACAGGGGCCTATTCACCCCTCCACTTT
. . TRBJ2-1 TRBV5-1 CASSLARTISYNEQFF TGCGCCAGCAGCTTGGCCAGGACTATCTCCTACAATGAGCAGTTCTTC
. . TRBJ2-5 TRBV20-1 CSVRRGETQYF TGCAGTGTCAGGCGCGGGGAGACCCAGTACTTC
. few TRBJ1-6 TRBV6-2/TRBV6-3 CASSSYSLNSPLHF TGTGCCAGCAGTTCGTACAGCTTAAATTCACCCCTCCACTTT